This T cell receptor (beta chain) was recorded in a study of blood T cells in healthy people across ages. Trimming cost V 3 bases and J 4 bases, with 15 bases left between them. Germline CDR1 is MNHEY and CDR2 is SMNVEV (reference sequence). The CDR3 extends over 15 amino acids. For the second PCR, which ran for about 7 to 11 cycles, a sample-barcoded 5' primer and a J-beta primer mix were used. MiXCR, applied by TCRdb to the 5' RACE reads, yields one record per CDR3 protein. Seen here are about 640,000 distinct CDR3 sequences, roughly three fifths observed once, and the top ten hold over 35%. The clonotype originates from a man aged 55 to 70 in good health. The sequencing input was blood. The gene calls are TRBV27 and TRBJ1-2; possible D gene TRBD1, 6 bases. This chain's CDR3 is CASSFSGGKGYGYTF. As DNA, the CDR3 is TGTGCCAGCAGTTTTTCGGGGGGCAAGGGCTATGGCTACACCTTC.